The 16 T cell receptor beta chains below were found in one sample sequenced in a study of blood T cells in healthy people across ages. Next came a second PCR, run for roughly 6 to 11 cycles, which used a sample-barcoded 5' primer along with a J-beta primer mix. TCRdb reprocessed the 5' RACE reads via MiXCR and lists one record per CDR3 protein. The table lists around 1,700,000 distinct CDR3 sequences, approximately 28% of them singletons. Specimen: blood. Receptor source: a woman in her thirties in good health.

The chain has TRBV2 and TRBJ1-2; D perhaps matches TRBD1 (5 bases). V lost 2 bases and J lost 9, with 10 bases in between. The CDR3 runs 12 residues. The germline gives CDR1 SNHLY, CDR2 FYNNEI. The DNA of the CDR3 is TGTGCCAGCAGTGAAAACAGGAGGAGCTACACCTTC. Its translation is CASSENRRSYTF.

This clonotype has a handful of counts. The CDR3 loop is CASVPSDRGFTEALHF. The CDR3 DNA is TGTGCTAGTGTCCCCTCGGACAGGGGGTTCACAGAGGCCCTCCACTTT. V gene TRBV12-5 combines with J gene TRBJ1-6; TRBD1 matches at 10 bases. CDR3 length: 16 residues. J was trimmed by 14 bases and V by 7 bases; bases with no gene match: 17. The V gene's germline CDR1 is LGHNT and CDR2 FRNRAP. The whole variable domain, filled in from reference TRBV12-5 and TRBJ1-6, reads DARVTQTPRHKVTEMGQEVTMRCQPILGHNTVFWYRQTMMQGLELLAYFRNRAPLDDSGMPKDRFSAEMPDATLATLKIQPSEPRDSAVYFCASVPSDRGFTEALHFGNGTRLTVT.

As regards this clonotype: The junction does not match germline at one end; this may be a read error. CDR3 amino acids: CIAQLPEDRGRHEQYF. CDR3 sequence (DNA): TGCATTGCTCAACTCCCCGAAGACAGGGGGCGTCACGAGCAGTACTTC. V and J are TRBV20-1 and TRBJ2-7, with 10 bases identical to TRBD1. Germline CDR1 and CDR2: DFQATT and SNEGSKA (reference sequence). The length of the CDR3 is 16 residues.

This clonotype occurred a few times. The chain uses TRBV5-1 and TRBJ2-3; tentatively, D is TRBD1 or TRBD2 (5 bases each). V gave up 7 bases and J gave up 2 bases, with 20 bases separating them. Germline loops: CDR1 SGHRS, CDR2 YFSETQ. The CDR3 length is 16 residues. In DNA form, the CDR3 reads TGCGCCAGCGGGGCGGGCGGTACGGGTGTCACAGATACGCAGTATTTT. Its protein product is CASGAGGTGVTDTQYF. Filled out from reference TRBV5-1 and TRBJ2-3, the complete variable domain reads KAGVTQTPRYLIKTRGQQVTLSCSPISGHRSVSWYQQTPGQGLQFLFEYFSETQRNKGNFPGRFSGRQFSNSRSEMNVSTLELGDSALYLCASGAGGTGVTDTQYFGPGTRLTVL.

The rearrangement joins TRBV9 to TRBJ2-5; 8 positions agree with TRBD2. This CDR3 region has 17 residues. The junction had 18 bases not matched to a gene; V was cut back by 0 bases and J by 11 bases. CDR1 SGDLS and CDR2 YYNGEE come from the germline V gene. CDR3 DNA sequence: TGTGCCAGCAGCGTAGCTCCTTCCGGGGGGGTGGGAAATGAGCAGTACTTC. Protein: CASSVAPSGGVGNEQYF.

This clonotype was counted between two and nine times. It may be a read error: a sequence one base away is much more abundant. V gene TRBV10-2 combines with J gene TRBJ2-7, with D uncertain. The better agreement between TRBJ2-4 and the DNA end casts doubt on the J call. The germline V gene encodes CDR1 WSHSY and CDR2 SAAADI. This CDR3 is built from 14 residues. The chain's CDR3 is CASSDPETENIQYF. CDR3 DNA: TGCGCCAGCAGTGACCCGGAGACCGAAAACATTCAGTACTTC.

The rearrangement links TRBV5-1 to TRBJ2-1; 15 positions match TRBD2. CDR1 is SGHRS, CDR2 YFSETQ, per germline. V trimming: 4 bases; J trimming: 6 bases; junction bases outside the gene matches: 5. The CDR3 contains 16 residues. In DNA, the CDR3 is TGCGCCAGCAGCCCGGGACTAGCGGGAGGTGGCAATGAGCAGTTCTTC. It specifies CASSPGLAGGGNEQFF.

This clonotype was recorded a few times. This rearrangement joins TRBV2 to TRBJ1-5; D not certain. CDR3 size: 14 residues. Trimming pared 2 bases from V and 0 bases from J, leaving 5 bases between. Germline assignment: CDR1 SNHLY and CDR2 FYNNEI. The CDR3 sequence: CASSESTSNQPQHF. The CDR3 bases are TGTGCCAGCAGTGAAAGCACTAGCAATCAGCCCCAGCATTTT.

This clonotype has a count of ten or more. The chain recombines TRBV25-1 with TRBJ1-4; no clear D gene. The V gene's germline CDR1 is MGHDK and CDR2 SYGVNS. This CDR3 spans 12 amino acids. The germline V and J ends were trimmed by 5 bases and 8 bases, with 9 bases remaining between them. The CDR3 reads CASSSSEEKLFF. CDR3 nucleotide sequence: TGTGCCAGCAGTTCGAGCGAGGAAAAACTGTTTTTT.

This clonotype has more than one count but fewer than ten. The chain is built from TRBV29-1 and TRBJ2-3, with D possibly called TRBD1 or TRBD2 (5 bases each). From germline, CDR1 is SQVTM and CDR2 ANQGSEA. The germline V and J ends were trimmed by 6 bases and 5 bases, with 15 bases remaining between them. The CDR3 runs to 13 residues. The CDR3 loop reads CSVGPRAGDTQYF. The CDR3 region has the DNA TGCAGCGTGGGGCCAAGGGCGGGAGATACGCAGTATTTT.

This clonotype was found a few times. The gene calls are TRBV6-2 or TRBV6-3 and TRBJ2-1; no clear D gene. CDR1 is MNHEY and CDR2 is SVGEGT in the germline V gene. The CDR3 has 11 amino acids. V was trimmed by 6 bases and J by 13 bases, leaving 13 bases between them. DNA of the CDR3: TGTGCCAGCAGCCTCCGGACCAACCAGTTCTTC. This gives the protein CASSLRTNQFF.

This clonotype was seen many times. V gene TRBV20-1 combines with J gene TRBJ2-1, with D perhaps TRBD2 (6 bases). Germline V gene sequence: CDR1 DFQATT, CDR2 SNEGSKA (reference sequence). Between the trimmed V and J ends, which lost 4 bases and 9 bases, there was a span of 16 bases. This CDR3 is built from 13 residues. Here the CDR3 reads CSAIGRDSGEQFF. CDR3 sequence (DNA): TGCAGTGCTATTGGAAGGGACTCAGGTGAGCAGTTCTTC.

A note on this clonotype: Germline and junction disagree at one end, which may indicate a read error. This CDR3 reads CATSGASQEQIF. Here the CDR3 DNA reads TGTGCCACCAGTGGGGCGTCGCAGGAGCAGATCTTC. This chain links TRBV24-1 with TRBJ2-1; D unclear. CDR1 is KGHDR, CDR2 SFDVKD, per germline. The CDR3 spans 12 residues.

Regarding this clonotype: Given a much more abundant clone one base away, this may be a read error. The gene calls are TRBV5-1 and TRBJ1-5, with D maybe TRBD1 (5 bases). CDR1 SGHRS and CDR2 YFSETQ come from the germline V gene. This CDR3 region has 15 residues. CDR3 loop: CAGSLGTANTQPQHF. In DNA form, the CDR3 reads TGCGCCGGCAGCTTGGGGACCGCTAATACCCAGCCCCAGCATTTT.

The chain joins TRBV12-5 to TRBJ1-1, with TRBD1 matching 9 bases. With 0 bases clipped from V and 0 bases from J, the junction kept 8 bases outside the gene matches. This CDR3 is 18 amino acids long. In germline, CDR1 is LGHNT, CDR2 FRNRAP. In DNA form, the CDR3 reads TGTGCTAGTGGTTTGGTACATGGGGGACAGGGTTTGAACACTGAAGCTTTCTTT. Translated, it gives CASGLVHGGQGLNTEAFF.

This chain joins TRBV7-2 and TRBJ2-3, with 8 nucleotides matching TRBD2. V lost 5 bases, J lost 5 bases, and 18 bases stayed unmatched. The CDR3 covers 18 residues. Germline V gives CDR1 SGHTA, CDR2 FQGNSA. This chain's CDR3 is CASSPHRPGGRFGDTQYF. The CDR3 nucleotides are TGTGCCAGCAGCCCCCACCGGCCTGGCGGGAGGTTTGGAGATACGCAGTATTTT.